This T cell receptor beta chain was identified in a study of CD8 T cells in ankylosing spondylitis. In its sample, this clonotype was seen many times. Its antigen is unknown. Findings and limits, study-wide: Roughly eight highly homologous variants made up a TCR beta motif that seemed to typify ankylosing spondylitis blood.

The CDR3 sequence is 15 residues long. V lost 5 bases, J lost 2 bases, and 4 bases stayed unmatched. CDR1 and CDR2 (germline): ENHRY, SYGVKD. In TCRdb, the 5' RACE reads were re-called with MiXCR into one record per CDR3 protein. The sample consists of around 300,000 distinct CDR3 sequences, less than 25% of them appearing once. Material: blood, either unsorted or a sorted T cell fraction (not recorded which). This sequence joins TRBV10-3 and TRBJ1-5; 9 nucleotides match TRBD1. This receptor was taken from a female donor with ankylosing spondylitis or in good health (not recorded which). CDR3 in amino acids: CAISLDRGGNQPQHF. In DNA form, the CDR3 reads TGTGCCATCAGTCTGGACAGGGGAGGCAATCAGCCCCAGCATTTT.